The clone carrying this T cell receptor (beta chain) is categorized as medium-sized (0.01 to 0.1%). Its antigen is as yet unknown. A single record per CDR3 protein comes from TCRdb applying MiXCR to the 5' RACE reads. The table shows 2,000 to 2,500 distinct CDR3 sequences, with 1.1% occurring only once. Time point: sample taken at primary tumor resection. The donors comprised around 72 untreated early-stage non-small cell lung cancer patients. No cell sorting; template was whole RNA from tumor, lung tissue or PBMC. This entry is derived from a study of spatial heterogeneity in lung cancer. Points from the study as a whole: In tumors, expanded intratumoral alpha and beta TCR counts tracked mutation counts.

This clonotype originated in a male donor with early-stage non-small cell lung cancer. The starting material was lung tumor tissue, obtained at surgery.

CDR3 in DNA: TGTGCCAGTGCTACTCGAGGCGCAGATTTTAACTATGGCTACACCTTC. The encoded protein is CASATRGADFNYGYTF. J is TRBJ1-2 and V is TRBV2, with D unresolved. This CDR3 spans 16 amino acids. The germline V gene encodes CDR1 SNHLY and CDR2 FYNNEI. Trimming cost V 9 bases and J 1 base, with 21 bases left between them.